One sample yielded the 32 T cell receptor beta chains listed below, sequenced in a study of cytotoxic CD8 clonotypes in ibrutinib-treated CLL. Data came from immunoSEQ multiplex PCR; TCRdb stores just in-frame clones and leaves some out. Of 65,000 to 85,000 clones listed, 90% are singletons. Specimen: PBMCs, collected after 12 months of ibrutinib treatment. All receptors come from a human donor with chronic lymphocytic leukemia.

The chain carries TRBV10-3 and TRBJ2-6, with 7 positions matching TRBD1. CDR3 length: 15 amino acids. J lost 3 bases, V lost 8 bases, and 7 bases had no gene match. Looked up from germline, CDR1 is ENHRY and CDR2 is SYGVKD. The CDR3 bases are TGTGCCATCGGGAGACAGGGACGTGGGGCCAACGTCCTGACTTTC. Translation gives CAIGRQGRGANVLTF.

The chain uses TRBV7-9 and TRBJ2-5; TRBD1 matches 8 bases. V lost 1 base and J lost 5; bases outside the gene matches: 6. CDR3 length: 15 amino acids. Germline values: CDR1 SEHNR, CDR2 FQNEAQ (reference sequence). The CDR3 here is CASSLGTGRQETQYF. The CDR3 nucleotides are TGTGCCAGCAGCTTAGGGACAGGGAGGCAGGAGACCCAGTACTTC.

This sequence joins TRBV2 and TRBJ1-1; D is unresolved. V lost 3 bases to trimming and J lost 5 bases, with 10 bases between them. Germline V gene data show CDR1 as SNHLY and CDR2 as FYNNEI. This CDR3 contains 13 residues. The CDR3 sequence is CASSDRGRTEAFF. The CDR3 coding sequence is TGTGCCAGCAGTGATCGGGGTAGGACTGAAGCTTTCTTT.

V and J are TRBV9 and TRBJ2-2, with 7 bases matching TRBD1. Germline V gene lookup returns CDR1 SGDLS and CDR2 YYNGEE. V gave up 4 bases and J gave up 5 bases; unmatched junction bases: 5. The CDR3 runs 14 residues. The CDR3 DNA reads TGTGCCAGCAGCCCCTCGACAGGGACCGGGGAGCTGTTTTTT. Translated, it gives CASSPSTGTGELFF.

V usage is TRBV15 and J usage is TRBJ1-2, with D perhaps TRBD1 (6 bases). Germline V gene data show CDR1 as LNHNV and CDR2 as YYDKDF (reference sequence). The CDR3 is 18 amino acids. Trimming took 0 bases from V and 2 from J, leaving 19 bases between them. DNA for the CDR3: TGTGCCACCAGCAGAGATAAGGGGGAATGGGGAGTAAACTATGGCTACACCTTC. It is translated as CATSRDKGEWGVNYGYTF. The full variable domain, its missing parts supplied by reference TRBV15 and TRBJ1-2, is DAMVIQNPRYQVTQFGKPVTLSCSQTLNHNVMYWYQQKSSQAPKLLFHYYDKDFNNEADTPDNFQSRRPNTSFCFLDIRSPGLGDTAMYLCATSRDKGEWGVNYGYTFGSGTRLTVV.

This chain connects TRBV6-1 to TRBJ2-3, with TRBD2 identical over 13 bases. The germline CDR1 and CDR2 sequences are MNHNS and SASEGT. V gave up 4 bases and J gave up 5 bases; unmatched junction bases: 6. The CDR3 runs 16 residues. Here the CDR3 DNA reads TGTGCCAGCAGTGTGACTAGCGGGAGGTTTGTAGATACGCAGTATTTT. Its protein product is CASSVTSGRFVDTQYF.

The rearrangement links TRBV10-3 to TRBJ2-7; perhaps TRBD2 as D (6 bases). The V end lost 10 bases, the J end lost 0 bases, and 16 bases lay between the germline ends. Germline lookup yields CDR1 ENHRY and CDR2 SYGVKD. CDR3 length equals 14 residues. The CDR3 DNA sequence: TGTGCCACCGGGGGACTTTTGAGCTCCTACGAGCAGTACTTC. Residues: CATGGLLSSYEQYF.

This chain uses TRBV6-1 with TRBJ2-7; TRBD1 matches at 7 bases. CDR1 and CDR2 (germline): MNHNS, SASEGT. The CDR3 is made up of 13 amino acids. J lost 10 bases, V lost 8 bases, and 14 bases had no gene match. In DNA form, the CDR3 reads TGTGCCAGCTGGAAGCAGGACAGGCTCGAACAGTACTTC. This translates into CASWKQDRLEQYF.

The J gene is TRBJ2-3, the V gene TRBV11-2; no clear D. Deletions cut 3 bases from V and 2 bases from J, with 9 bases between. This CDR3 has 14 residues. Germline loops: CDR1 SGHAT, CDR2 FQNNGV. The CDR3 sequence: CASSLSRTTDTQYF. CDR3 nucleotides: TGTGCCAGCAGCTTGAGCAGAACCACAGATACGCAGTATTTT. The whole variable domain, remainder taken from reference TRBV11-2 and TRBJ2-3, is EAGVAQSPRYKIIEKRQSVAFWCNPISGHATLYWYQQILGQGPKLLIQFQNNGVVDDSQLPKDRFSAERLKGVDSTLKIQPAKLEDSAVYLCASSLSRTTDTQYFGPGTRLTVL.

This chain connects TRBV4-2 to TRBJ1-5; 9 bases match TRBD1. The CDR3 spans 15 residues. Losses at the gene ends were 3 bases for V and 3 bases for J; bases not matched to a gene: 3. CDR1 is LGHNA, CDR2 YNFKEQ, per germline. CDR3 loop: CASSQGDRDNQPQHF. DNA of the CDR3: TGTGCCAGCAGCCAGGGGGACAGGGACAATCAGCCCCAGCATTTT.

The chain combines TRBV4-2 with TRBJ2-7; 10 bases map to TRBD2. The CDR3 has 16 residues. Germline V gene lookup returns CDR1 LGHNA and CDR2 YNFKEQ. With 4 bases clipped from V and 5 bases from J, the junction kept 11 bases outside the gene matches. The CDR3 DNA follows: TGTGCCAGCAGCCTAGACAGCGGGAGGGCCGACGACGAGCAGTACTTC. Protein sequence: CASSLDSGRADDEQYF.

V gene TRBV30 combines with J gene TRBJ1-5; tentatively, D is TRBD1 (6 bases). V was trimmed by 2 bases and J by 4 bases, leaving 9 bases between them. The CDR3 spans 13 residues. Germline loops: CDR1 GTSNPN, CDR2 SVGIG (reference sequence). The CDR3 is CAWSTGRNQPQHF. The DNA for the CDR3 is TGTGCCTGGAGTACAGGGCGAAATCAGCCCCAGCATTTT. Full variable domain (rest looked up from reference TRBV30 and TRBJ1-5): SQTIHQWPATLVQPVGSPLSLECTVEGTSNPNLYWYRQAAGRGLQLLFYSVGIGQISSEVPQNLSASRPQDRQFILSSKKLLLSDSGFYLCAWSTGRNQPQHFGDGTRLSIL.

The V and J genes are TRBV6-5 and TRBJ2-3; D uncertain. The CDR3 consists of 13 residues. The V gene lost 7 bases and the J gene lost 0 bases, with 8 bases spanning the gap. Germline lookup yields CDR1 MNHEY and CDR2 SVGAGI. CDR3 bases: TGTGCCAGCACAGAGAAAAGCACAGATACGCAGTATTTT. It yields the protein CASTEKSTDTQYF.

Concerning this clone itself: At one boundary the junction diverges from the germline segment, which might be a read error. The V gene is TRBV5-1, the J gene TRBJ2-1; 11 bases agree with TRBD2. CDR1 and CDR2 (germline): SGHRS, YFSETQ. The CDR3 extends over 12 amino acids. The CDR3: CASSSTSGVWLF. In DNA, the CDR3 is TGCGCCAGCAGTTCGACTAGCGGGGTTTGGCTCTTC.

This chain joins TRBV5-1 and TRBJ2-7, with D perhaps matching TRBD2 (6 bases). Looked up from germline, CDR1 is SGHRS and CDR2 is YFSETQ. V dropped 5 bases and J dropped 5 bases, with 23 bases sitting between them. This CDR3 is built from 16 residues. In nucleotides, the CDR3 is TGCGCCAGCAGTCCGTCCGAGACTAGTCCTTTTCACGAGCAGTACTTC. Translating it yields CASSPSETSPFHEQYF.

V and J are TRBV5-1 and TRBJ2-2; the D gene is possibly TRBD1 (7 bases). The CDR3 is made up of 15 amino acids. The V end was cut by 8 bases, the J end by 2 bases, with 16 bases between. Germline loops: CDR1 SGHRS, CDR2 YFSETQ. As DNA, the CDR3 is TGCGCCAGTCTAGGGGGGACAGCTAACACCGGGGAGCTGTTTTTT. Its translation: CASLGGTANTGELFF.

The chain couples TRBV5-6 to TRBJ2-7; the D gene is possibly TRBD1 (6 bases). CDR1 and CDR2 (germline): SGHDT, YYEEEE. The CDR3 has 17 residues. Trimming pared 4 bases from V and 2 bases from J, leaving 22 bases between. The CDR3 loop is CASSLADRSAFPYEQYF. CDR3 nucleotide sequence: TGTGCCAGCAGCCTCGCAGACAGGTCTGCCTTTCCCTACGAGCAGTACTTC.

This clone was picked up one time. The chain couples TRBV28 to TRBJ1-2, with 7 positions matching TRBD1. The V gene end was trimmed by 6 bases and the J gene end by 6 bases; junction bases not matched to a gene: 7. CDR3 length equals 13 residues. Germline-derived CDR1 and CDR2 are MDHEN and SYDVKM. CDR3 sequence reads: CASRPTGEHGYTF. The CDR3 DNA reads TGTGCCAGCAGACCCACAGGGGAGCATGGCTACACCTTC.

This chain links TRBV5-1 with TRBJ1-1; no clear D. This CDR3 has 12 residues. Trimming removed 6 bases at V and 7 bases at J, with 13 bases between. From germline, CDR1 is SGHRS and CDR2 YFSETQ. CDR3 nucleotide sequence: TGCGCCAGCATTTCTTCGAGGAATGAAGCTTTCTTT. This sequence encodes CASISSRNEAFF.

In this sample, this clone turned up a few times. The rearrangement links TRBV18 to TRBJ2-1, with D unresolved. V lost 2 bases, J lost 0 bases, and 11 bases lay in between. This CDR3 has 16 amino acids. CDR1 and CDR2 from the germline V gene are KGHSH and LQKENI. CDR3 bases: TGTGCCAGCTCACCAGACCAGCTTAGCTCCTACAATGAGCAGTTCTTC. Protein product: CASSPDQLSSYNEQFF.

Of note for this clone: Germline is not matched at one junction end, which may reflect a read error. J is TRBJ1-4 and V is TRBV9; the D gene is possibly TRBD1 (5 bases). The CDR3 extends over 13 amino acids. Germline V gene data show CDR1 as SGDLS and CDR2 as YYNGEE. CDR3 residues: CASGDSNNGKLFF. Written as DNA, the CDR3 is TGTGCCAGCGGAGACAGCAATAATGGAAAACTGTTTTTT.

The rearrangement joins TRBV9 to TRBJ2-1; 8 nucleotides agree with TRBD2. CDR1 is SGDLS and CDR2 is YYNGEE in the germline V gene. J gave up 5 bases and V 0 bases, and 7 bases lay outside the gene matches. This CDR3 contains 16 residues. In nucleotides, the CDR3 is TGTGCCAGCAGCGTAGATGGTAGCGGGACCGACAATGAGCAGTTCTTC. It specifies CASSVDGSGTDNEQFF.

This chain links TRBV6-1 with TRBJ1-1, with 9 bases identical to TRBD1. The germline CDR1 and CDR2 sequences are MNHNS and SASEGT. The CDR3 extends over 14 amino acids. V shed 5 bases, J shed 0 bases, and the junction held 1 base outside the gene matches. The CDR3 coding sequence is TGTGCCAGCAGTAGGACAGGGGTGAACACTGAAGCTTTCTTT. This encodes CASSRTGVNTEAFF.

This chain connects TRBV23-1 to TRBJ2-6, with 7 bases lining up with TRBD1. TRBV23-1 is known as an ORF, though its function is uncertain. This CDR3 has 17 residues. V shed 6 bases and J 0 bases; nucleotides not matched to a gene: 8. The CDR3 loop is CASSGHRGSSGANVLTF. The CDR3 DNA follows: TGCGCCAGCAGCGGGCACAGGGGTAGCTCTGGGGCCAACGTCCTGACTTTC.

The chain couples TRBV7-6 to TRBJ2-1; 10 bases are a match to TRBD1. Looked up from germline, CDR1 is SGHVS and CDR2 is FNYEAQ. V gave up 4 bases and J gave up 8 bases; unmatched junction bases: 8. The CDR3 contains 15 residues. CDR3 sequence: CASSSPGQGSDEQFF. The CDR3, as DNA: TGTGCCAGCAGCTCACCGGGACAGGGGTCGGATGAGCAGTTCTTC.

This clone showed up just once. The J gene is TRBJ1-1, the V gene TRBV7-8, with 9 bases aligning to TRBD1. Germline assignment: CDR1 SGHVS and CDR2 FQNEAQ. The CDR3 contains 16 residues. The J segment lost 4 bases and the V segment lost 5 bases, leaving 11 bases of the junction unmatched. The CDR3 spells CASSTRDRVVSTEAFF. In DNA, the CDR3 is TGTGCCAGCAGCACCCGGGACAGGGTTGTTTCCACTGAAGCTTTCTTT.

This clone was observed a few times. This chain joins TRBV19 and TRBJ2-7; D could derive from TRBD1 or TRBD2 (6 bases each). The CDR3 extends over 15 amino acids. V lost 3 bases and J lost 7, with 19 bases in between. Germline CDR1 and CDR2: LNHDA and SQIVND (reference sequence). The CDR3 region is CASSMGAAGTSEQYF. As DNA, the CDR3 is TGTGCCAGTAGTATGGGGGCGGCTGGGACTTCAGAGCAGTACTTC.

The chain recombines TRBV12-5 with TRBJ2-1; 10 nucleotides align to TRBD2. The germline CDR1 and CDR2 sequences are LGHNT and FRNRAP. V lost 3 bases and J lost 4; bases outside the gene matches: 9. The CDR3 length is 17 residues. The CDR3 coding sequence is TGTGCTAGTGGTTTAAGGACTAGCGGAAATCGTTACAATGAGCAGTTCTTC. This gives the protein CASGLRTSGNRYNEQFF.

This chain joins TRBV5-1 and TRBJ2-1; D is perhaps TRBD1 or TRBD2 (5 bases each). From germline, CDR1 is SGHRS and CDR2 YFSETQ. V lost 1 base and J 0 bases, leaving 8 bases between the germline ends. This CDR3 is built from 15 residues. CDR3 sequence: CASSLPGSSYNEQFF. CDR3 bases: TGCGCCAGCAGCTTGCCAGGGAGCTCCTACAATGAGCAGTTCTTC.

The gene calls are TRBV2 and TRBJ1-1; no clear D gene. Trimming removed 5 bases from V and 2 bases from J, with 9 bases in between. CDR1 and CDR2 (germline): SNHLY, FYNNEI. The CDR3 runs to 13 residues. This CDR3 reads CASSTAGNTEAFF. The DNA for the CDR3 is TGTGCCAGCAGTACGGCGGGTAACACTGAAGCTTTCTTT.

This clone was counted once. The CDR3 sequence: CSVGGSGSSGNTIYF. CDR3 in DNA: TGCAGCGTTGGCGGATCGGGGTCCTCTGGAAACACCATATATTTT. This rearrangement joins TRBV29-1 to TRBJ1-3; D is unclear. Trimming took 4 bases from V and 0 from J, leaving 13 bases between them. Looked up from germline, CDR1 is SQVTM and CDR2 is ANQGSEA. The CDR3 totals 15 residues.

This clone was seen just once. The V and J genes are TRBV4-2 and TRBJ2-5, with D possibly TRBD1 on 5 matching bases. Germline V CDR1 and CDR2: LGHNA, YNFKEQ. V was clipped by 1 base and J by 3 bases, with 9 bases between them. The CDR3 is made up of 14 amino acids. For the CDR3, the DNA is TGTGCCAGCAGCCAAGGGACACGGAAAGAGACCCAGTACTTC. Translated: CASSQGTRKETQYF.